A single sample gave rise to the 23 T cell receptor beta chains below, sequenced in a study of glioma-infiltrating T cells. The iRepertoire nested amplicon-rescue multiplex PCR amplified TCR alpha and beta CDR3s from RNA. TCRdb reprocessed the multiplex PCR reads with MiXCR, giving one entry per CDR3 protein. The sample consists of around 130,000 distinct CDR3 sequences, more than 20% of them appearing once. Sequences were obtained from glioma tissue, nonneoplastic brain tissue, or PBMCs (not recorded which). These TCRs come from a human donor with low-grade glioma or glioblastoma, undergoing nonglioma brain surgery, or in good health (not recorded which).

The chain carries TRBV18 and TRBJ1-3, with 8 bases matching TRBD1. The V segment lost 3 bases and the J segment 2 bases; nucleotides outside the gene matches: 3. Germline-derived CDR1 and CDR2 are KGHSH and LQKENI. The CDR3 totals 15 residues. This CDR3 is CASSPSGQAGNTIYF. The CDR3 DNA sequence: TGTGCCAGCTCACCTTCGGGACAGGCTGGAAACACCATATATTTT.

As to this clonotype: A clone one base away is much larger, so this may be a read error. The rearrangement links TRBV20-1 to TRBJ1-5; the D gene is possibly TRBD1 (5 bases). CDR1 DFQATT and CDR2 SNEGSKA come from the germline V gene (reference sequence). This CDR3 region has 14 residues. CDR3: CSANLAMGDQPLHF. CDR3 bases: TGCAGTGCTAACCTAGCTATGGGGGATCAGCCCCTGCATTTT.

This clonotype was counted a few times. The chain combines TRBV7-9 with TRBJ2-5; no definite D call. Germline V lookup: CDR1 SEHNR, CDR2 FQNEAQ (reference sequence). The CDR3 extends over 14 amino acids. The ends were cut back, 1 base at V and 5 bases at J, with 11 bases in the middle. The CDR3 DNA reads TGTGCCAGCAGCTTAGGTGGGCCGTCGGAGACCCAGTACTTC. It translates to CASSLGGPSETQYF.

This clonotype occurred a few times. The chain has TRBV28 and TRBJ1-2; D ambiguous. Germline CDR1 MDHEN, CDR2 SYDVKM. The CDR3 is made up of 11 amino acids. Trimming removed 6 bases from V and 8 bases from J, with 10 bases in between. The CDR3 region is CASSLTGGYTF. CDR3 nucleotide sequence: TGTGCCAGCAGCCTAACCGGGGGCTACACCTTC.

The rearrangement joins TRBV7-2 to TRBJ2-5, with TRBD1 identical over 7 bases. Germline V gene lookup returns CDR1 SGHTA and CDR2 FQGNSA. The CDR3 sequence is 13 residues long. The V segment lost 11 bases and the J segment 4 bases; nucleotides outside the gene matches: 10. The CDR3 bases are TGTGCCGGTCGGGAACAGGGGATAGAGACCCAGTACTTC. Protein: CAGREQGIETQYF.

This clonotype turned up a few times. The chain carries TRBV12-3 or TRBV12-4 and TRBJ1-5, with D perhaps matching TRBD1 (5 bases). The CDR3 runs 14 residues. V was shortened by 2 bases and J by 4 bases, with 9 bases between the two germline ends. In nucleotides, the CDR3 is TGTGCCAGCAGTTTATGGGACGGTAATCAGCCCCAGCATTTT. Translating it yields CASSLWDGNQPQHF.

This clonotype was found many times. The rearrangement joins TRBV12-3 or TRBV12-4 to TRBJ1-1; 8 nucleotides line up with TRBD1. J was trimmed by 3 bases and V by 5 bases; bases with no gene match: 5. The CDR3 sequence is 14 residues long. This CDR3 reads CASSPTGVYTEAFF. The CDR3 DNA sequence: TGTGCCAGCAGTCCGACAGGGGTTTACACTGAAGCTTTCTTT.

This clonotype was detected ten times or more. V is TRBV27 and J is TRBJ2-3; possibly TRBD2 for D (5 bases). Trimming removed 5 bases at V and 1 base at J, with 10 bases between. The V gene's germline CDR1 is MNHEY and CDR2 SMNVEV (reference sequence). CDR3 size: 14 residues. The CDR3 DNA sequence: TGTGCCAGCAGTCCCCTCGGGGGCACAGATACGCAGTATTTT. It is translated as CASSPLGGTDTQYF.

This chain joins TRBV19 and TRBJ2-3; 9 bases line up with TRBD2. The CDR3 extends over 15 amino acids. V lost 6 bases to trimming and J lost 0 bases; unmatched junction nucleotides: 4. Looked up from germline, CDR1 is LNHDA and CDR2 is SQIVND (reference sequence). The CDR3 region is CASRRLAASTDTQYF. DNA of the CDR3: TGTGCCAGTAGGAGACTAGCGGCGAGCACAGATACGCAGTATTTT.

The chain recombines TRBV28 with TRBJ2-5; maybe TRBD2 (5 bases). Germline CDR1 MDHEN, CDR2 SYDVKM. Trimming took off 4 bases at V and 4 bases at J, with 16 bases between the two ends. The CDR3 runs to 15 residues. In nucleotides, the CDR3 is TGTGCCAGCAGTTCCGCCGGGATACTCGGAGAGACCCAGTACTTC. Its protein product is CASSSAGILGETQYF.

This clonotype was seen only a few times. CDR3 in DNA: TGTGCCAGTAGTATAAAGGGGGGAGAAGGCAATCAGCCCCAGCATTTT. The encoded protein is CASSIKGGEGNQPQHF. The chain uses TRBV19 and TRBJ1-5, with a weak D call TRBD1 (6 bases). Trimming shortened V by 2 bases and J by 2 bases, and 13 bases separated the two germline ends. Germline assignment: CDR1 LNHDA and CDR2 SQIVND (reference sequence). The CDR3 length is 16 residues.

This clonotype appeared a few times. This CDR3 is CASNPRAGAETQYF. The CDR3 bases are TGTGCCAGCAATCCCCGAGCGGGGGCCGAGACCCAGTACTTC. J is TRBJ2-5 and V is TRBV11-2; TRBD2 agrees at 8 bases. The V segment lost 7 bases and the J segment 5 bases; nucleotides outside the gene matches: 9. Germline V CDR1 and CDR2: SGHAT, FQNNGV. CDR3 length equals 14 residues.

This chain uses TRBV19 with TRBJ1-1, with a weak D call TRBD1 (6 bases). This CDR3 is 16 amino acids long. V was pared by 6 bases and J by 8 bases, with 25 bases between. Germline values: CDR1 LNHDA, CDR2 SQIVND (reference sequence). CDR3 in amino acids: CASSPTYRTALIEAFF. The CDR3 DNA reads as TGTGCCAGTAGCCCCACCTACCGGACAGCCCTGATCGAAGCTTTCTTT.

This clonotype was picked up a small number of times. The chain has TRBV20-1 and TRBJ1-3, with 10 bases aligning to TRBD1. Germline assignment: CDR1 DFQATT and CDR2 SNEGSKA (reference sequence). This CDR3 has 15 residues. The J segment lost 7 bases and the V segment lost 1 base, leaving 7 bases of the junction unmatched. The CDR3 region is CSARAGTGEPNTIYF. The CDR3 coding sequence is TGCAGTGCTAGAGCAGGGACAGGGGAACCTAACACCATATATTTT.

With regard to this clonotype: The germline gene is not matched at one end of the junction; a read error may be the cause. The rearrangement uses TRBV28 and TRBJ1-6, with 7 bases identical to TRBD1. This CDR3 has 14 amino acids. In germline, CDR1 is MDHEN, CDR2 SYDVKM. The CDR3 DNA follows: TGTGCTAGCAGTCGCGGGACAGTCTATCCACCCCTCCACTTT. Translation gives CASSRGTVYPPLHF.

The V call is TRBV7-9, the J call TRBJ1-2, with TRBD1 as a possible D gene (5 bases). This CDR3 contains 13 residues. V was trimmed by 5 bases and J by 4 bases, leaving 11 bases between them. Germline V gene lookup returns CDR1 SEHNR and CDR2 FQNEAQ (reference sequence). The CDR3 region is CASSPTGAYGYTF. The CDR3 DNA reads TGTGCCAGCAGCCCAACAGGAGCCTATGGCTACACCTTC.

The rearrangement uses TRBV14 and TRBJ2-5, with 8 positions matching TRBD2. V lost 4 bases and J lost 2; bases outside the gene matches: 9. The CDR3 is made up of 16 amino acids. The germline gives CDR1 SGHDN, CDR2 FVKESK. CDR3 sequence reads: CASSPLRSGGQETQYF. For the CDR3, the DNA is TGTGCCAGCAGCCCCCTGCGGAGCGGGGGACAAGAGACCCAGTACTTC.

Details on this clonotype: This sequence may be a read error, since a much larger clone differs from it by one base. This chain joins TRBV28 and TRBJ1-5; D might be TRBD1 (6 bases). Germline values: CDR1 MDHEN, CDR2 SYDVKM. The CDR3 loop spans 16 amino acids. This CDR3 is CGSSLKLRAGDQPQHF. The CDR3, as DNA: TGTGGCAGCAGTTTAAAATTGCGGGCAGGGGATCAGCCCCAGCATTTT.

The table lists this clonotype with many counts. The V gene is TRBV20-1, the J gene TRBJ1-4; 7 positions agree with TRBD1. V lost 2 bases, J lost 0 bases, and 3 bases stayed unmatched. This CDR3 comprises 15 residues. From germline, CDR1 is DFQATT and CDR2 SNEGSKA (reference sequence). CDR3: CSARPQGATNEKLFF. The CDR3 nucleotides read TGCAGTGCTAGACCTCAGGGGGCAACTAATGAAAAACTGTTTTTT.

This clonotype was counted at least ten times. DNA of the CDR3: TGTGCCAGCAGTTACAATGGACGGATGAACACTGAAGCTTTCTTT. As protein: CASSYNGRMNTEAFF. The chain links TRBV6-6 to TRBJ1-1, with D unclear. The CDR3 contains 15 residues. V lost 2 bases, J lost 0 bases, and 10 bases lay in between. CDR1 and CDR2 (germline): MNHNY, SVGAGI (reference sequence).

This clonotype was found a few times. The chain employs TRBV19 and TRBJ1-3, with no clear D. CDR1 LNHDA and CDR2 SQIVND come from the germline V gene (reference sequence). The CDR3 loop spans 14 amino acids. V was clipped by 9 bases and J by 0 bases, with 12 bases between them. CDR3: CASHSQSSGNTIYF. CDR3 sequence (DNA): TGTGCCAGCCATTCGCAGAGCTCTGGAAACACCATATATTTT.

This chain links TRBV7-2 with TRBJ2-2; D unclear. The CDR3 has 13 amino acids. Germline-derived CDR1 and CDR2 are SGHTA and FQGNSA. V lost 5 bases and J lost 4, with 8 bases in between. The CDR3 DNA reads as TGTGCCAGCAGCCTCAGTCCCACCGGGGAGCTGTTTTTT. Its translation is CASSLSPTGELFF. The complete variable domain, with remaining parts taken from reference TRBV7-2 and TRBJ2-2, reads GAGVSQSPSNKVTEKGKDVELRCDPISGHTALYWYRQSLGQGLEFLIYFQGNSAPDKSGLPSDRFSAERTGGSVSTLTIQRTQQEDSAVYLCASSLSPTGELFFGEGSRLTVL.

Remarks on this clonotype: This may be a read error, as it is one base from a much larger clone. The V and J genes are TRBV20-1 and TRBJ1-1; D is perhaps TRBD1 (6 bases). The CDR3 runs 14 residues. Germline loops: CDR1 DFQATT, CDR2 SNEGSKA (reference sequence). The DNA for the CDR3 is TGCAGTGCCCCGCGGGGACATGCGAACACTAAAGCTTTCTTT. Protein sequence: CSAPRGHANTKAFF.